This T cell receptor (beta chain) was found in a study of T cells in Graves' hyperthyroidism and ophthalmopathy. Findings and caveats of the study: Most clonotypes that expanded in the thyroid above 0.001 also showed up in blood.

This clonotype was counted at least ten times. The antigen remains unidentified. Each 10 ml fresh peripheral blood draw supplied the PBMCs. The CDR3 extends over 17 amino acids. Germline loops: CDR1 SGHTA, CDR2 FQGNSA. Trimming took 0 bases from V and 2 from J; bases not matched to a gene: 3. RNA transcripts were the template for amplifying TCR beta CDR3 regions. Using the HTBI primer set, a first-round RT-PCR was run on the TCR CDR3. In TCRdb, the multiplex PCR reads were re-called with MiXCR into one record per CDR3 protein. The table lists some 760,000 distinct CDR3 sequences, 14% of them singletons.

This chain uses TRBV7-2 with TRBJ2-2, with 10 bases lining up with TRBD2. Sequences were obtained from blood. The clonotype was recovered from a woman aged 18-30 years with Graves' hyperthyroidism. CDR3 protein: CASSLALLAGNTGELFF. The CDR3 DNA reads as TGTGCCAGCAGCTTAGCGCTACTAGCGGGAAACACCGGGGAGCTGTTTTTT.